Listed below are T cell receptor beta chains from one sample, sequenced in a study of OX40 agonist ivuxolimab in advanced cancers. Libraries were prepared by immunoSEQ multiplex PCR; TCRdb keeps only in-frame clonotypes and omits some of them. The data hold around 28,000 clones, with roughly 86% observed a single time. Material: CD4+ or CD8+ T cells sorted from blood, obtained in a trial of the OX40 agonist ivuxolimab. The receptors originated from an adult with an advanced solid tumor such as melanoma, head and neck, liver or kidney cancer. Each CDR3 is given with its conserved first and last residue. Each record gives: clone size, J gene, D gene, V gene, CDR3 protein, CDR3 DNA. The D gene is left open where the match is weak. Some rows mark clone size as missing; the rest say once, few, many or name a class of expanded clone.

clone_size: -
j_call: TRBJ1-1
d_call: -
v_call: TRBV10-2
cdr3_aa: CASSDSEYTEAFF
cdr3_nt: TGCGCCAGCAGTGATTCAGAGTACACTGAAGCTTTCTTT

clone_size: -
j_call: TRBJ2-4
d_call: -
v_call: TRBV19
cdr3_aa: CASSIDLTGAKNIQYF
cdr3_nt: TGTGCCAGTAGTATAGATCTAACCGGAGCCAAAAACATTCAGTACTTC

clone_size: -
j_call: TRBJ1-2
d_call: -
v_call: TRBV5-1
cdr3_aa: CASSLNRVGYTF
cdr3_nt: TGCGCCAGCAGCTTAAACAGGGTTGGCTACACCTTC

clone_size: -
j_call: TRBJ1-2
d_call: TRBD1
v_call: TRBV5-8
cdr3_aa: CASNPRTGETGYTF
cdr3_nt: TGTGCCAGCAACCCCCGGACAGGGGAAACTGGCTACACCTTC

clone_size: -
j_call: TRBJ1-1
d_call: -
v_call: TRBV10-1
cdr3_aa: CASSDGQMNTEAFF
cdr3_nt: TGCGCCAGCAGTGATGGGCAAATGAACACTGAAGCTTTCTTT

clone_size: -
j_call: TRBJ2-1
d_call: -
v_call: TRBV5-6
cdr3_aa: CASSLISRGEFF
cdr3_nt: TGTGCCAGCAGCTTAATAAGTAGGGGGGAGTTCTTC

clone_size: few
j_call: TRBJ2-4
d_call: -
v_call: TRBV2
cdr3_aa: CASSGEQYESHLRYIQYF
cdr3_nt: TGTGCCAGCAGTGGGGAGCAGTACGAGTCTCACCTGAGGTACATTCAGTACTTC

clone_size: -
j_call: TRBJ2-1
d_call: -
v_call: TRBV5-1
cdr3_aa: CASSFSSEAEDEQFF
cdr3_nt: TGCGCCAGCAGCTTTTCCAGTGAAGCGGAGGATGAGCAGTTCTTC

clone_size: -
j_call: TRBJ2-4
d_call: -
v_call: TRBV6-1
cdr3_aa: CASSDDRTRGNIQYF
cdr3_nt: TGTGCCAGCAGTGACGACAGGACGAGGGGAAACATTCAGTACTTC

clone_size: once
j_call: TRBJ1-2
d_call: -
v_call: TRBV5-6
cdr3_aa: CASSFFSPFYGYTF
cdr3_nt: TGTGCCAGCAGCTTTTTTAGCCCCTTCTATGGCTACACCTTC

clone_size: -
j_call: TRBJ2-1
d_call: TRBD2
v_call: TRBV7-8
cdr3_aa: CASSFGTSRTNEQFF
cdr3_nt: TGTGCCAGCAGCTTTGGGACTAGCCGGACCAATGAGCAGTTCTTC